This T cell receptor beta chain was documented in a study of shared clonotypes between healthy human individuals (dated by TCRdb to about 2020). With regard to the full study: The cohort included three men and two women between 18 and 49 years of age. For each donor, CD4 naive and CD4 memory were each given three plates, CD8 naive was given two plates, and CD8 memory was given one plate. The study deeply sequenced blood TCR repertoires of five healthy adults to estimate repertoire size and the extent of clonotype sharing between individuals. To increase sequencing depth and limit assay-specific biases, TCR repertoire library preparation and sequencing were carried out by different laboratories using diverse techniques. Between about 0.94 and 8.9 billion PBMCs per donor were obtained by leukapheresis.

Donors were healthy HIV-negative adults with no recently reported acute infections or vaccinations. Only Caucasian adults living in Nashville, Tennessee, USA were represented among the donors. CD4+ T cells were enriched through magnetic negative selection, after which naive cells were positively selected on CD45RA and the remaining negative fraction served as the memory subset. Blood was collected by leukapheresis, and PBMCs were isolated by Ficoll-Histopaque density gradient centrifugation and then cryopreserved in liquid nitrogen vapor phase. Analytical flow cytometry was used to check the purity and quantity of every magnetically sorted T cell population. From each sorted fraction, genomic DNA was isolated and quantified by UV absorbance on a Nanodrop 2000c. Using the deep immunoSEQ assay, TCR CDR3 regions were amplified from genomic DNA by multiplex PCR. For each cell subset, the extracted genomic DNA was distributed evenly across all wells of several immunoSEQ 96-well plates, and each plate served as one replicate. For sorted subsets, 200 ng of genomic DNA, equivalent to 25,000 to 35,000 T cell genomes, went into each replicate PCR. The purified libraries were quantified using a Qubit 3.0 fluorometer, sized with a Bioanalyzer 2100, and then quantified again using the KAPA Library Quantification kit. Every immunoSEQ 96-well plate was sequenced on a separate single-read 150-cycle Illumina NextSeq 550 flow cell. The authors processed their data as follows. The immunoSEQ output contained only junctional sequences without quality scores, so filtering could not match that applied to full-length reads. To assign V/J genes and CDR3, sequences were annotated using PyIR, a Python wrapper for IgBLAST v1.9, with IMGT germline references. Reads were filtered out if the reads had weak V/J assignments (E-value above 1e-6), no CDR3, stop codons, out-of-frame junctions, or ambiguous translated residues. V3J clonotypes were defined by identical inferred V gene, J gene, and CDR3 amino acid sequence. The percentage overlap between two repertoires was calculated by dividing the number of shared unique clonotypes by the size of the smaller repertoire. RTK rarefaction, the Chao1 estimator, and Recon v2.1 estimates of unobserved clonotypes were used to assess repertoire richness. OLGA was used to compute generation probabilities for all TCRbeta clonotypes that the gDNA method yielded from several donors. TCRdb limited this immuneACCESS table to in-frame rearrangements with V and J called. A share of clones is missing; checked studies link under half to unresolved V genes, and the rest is unexplained. That table gives V, J and clone size, and the DNA gave D and trimming. For this sample there are some 2,000,000 clones; 90% to 95% appear just once. Under 0.15% of the sample belongs to the ten largest clones.

Summary of the overall study and its limitations: The genetic and exposure-history diversity represented was limited by the small number of donors. Higher generation probabilities were observed for clonotypes shared by all four sorted-subset donors than for non-shared clonotypes. Pairwise subsampling indicated that sequencing depth was expected to affect the degree of clonotype sharing among donors. Larger estimated clonotype richness was generally found for naive subsets than for memory subsets. Sharing across several donors was observed for about 5% of naive CD4, over 3% of naive CD8, over 2% of memory CD4, and about 0.4% of memory CD8 clonotypes. Sampling was restricted to blood, and TCR repertoires in tissue are likely to differ from TCR repertoires in blood. Rarefaction of sorted-subset datasets indicated incomplete sequencing despite the large sequencing depth.

As for this clone: The antigen this receptor binds is unknown. No much larger clonotype is one base removed from it; base qualities were not supplied.

V and J are trimmed by 6 bases and 1 base, and the gene matches miss 6 bases of the junction. The CDR1 and CDR2 encoded by the germline V gene are KGHSH and LQKENI. The CDR3 holds 15 amino acids from the cysteine to the phenylalanine. Just the 45-base CDR3 DNA is kept, in frame starting at base 1. The chain uses TRBV18 and TRBJ1-1; 9 bases in the middle match TRBD1. The receptor was isolated from a man between 18 and 35 years old in good health. The sequencing input was naive CD4+ T cells sorted from blood. The cell subset or site label of this sample denotes: CD45RA+ positively selected. CDR3 sequence: CASSSTGGSNTEAFF. The nucleotides are TGTGCCAGCTCGTCAACAGGGGGCTCGAACACTGAAGCTTTCTTT. Supplemented by the reference TRBV18 and TRBJ1-1 proteins around the CDR3, the complete variable domain is NAGVMQNPRHLVRRRGQEARLRCSPMKGHSHVYWYRQLPEEGLKFMVYLQKENIIDESGMPKERFSAEFPKEGPSILRIQQVVRGDSAAYFCASSSTGGSNTEAFFGQGTRLTVV.